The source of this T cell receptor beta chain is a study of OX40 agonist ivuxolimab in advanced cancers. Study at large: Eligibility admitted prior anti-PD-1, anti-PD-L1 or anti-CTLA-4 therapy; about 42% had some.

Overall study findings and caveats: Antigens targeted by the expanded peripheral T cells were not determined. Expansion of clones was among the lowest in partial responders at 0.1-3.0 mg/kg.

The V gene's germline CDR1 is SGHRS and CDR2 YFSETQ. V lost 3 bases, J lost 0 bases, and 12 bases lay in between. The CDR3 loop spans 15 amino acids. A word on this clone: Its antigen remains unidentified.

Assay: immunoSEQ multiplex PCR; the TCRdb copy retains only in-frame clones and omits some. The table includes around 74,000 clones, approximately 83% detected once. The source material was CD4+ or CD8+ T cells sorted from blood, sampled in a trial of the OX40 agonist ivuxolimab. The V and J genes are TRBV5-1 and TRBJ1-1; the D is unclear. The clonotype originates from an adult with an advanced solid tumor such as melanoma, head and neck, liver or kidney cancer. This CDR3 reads CASSSREGMNTEAFF. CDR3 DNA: TGCGCCAGCAGCTCCCGTGAGGGTATGAACACTGAAGCTTTCTTT.